This TCR beta chain stems from a study of post-analysis software for immune sequencing data (dated by TCRdb to the mid-2010s). For the wider study: The recorded disease courses included relapsing-remitting, secondary progressive and progressive-relapsing multiple sclerosis, and some patients had no subtype annotation. Patient repertoires were compared against roughly 10 previously published healthy control repertoires from donors aged about 6 to 26 years. A subset of samples was prepared in parallel using single-end sample barcoding, then pooled and co-amplified after Illumina adapter ligation.

The method behind the library was PCR. Sequencing took place on an Illumina HiSeq 2500. Unique molecular identifiers were incorporated into TCR beta cDNA libraries to reduce PCR and sequencing biases. Roughly 0.5 million cDNA molecules were obtained per 1 to 10 million input T cells, so each molecule approximated one T cell. Patient libraries were prepared and sequenced with the same protocol used for the earlier healthy control dataset. Samples belonging to the same batch were prepared together, multiplexed and sequenced on a shared HiSeq lane. The source study handled its data this way. MIGEC handled the raw barcoded reads, throwing out single-read molecular identifier groups before consensus assembly and CDR3 extraction. VDJtools was used for post-analysis of the clonotype tables, and diversity was normalized by down-sampling every dataset to the size of the smallest sample. To correct batch-related cross-sample contamination, repertoire overlap clustering matched CDR3 amino acid sequences but not nucleotide sequences. TCRdb reworked the public reads: Q25 trimming with fastp, MiXCR clone assembly, productive beta chains retained. Every entry covers one CDR3 protein and lists the most common genes and DNA from its rows. The V and J calls, along with clone size, are taken from TCRdb and not from the paper's own processing. The sample yields approximately 690,000 distinct CDR3 sequences; 55% to 70% were counted once. 10% to 12% of the sample comes from the top ten.

Broader findings and caveats from the paper: The multiple sclerosis patient group was slightly younger than the control group. Patients showed significantly higher frequencies than controls for five TRBV segments, among them TRBV5-6, TRBV5-1 and TRBV20-1. Direct clustering with F measure showed strong co-clustering of samples prepared in the same batch, prompting a batch-effect correction. Compared with controls, multiple sclerosis patients had significantly lower normalized Chao1 diversity, a finding suggesting substantial peripheral T-cell clonal expansion.

TCR beta repertoires were profiled from peripheral blood of about a dozen young patients with multiple sclerosis to demonstrate the VDJtools post-analysis software. The multiple sclerosis patients were children and adolescents ranging in age from roughly 6 to 15 years. Its CDR3 holds 15 amino acids, cysteine through phenylalanine. Of all the DNA, just the CDR3 is kept, 45 bases in frame from base 1. Trimming removed 5 bases from V and 0 bases from J, leaving 11 bases between the germline ends. CDR1 is given as MNHEY and CDR2 as SVGAGI, both from the germline V gene. As for this clonotype: Its cognate antigen has yet to be identified. No base quality information exists; no much larger clone differs at one position.

The chain links TRBV6-5 with TRBJ1-5; the D gene is not confidently resolved. The sequencing sample was made of blood. The receptor was derived from a girl aged 2-10 years with multiple sclerosis. The CDR3 here reads CASSDLSYSNQPQHF. The DNA sequence is as follows: TGTGCCAGCAGTGACCTTTCTTATAGCAATCAGCCCCAGCATTTT.